This TCR beta chain was captured in a study of cytomegalovirus exposure and HLA in healthy donors. Overall study findings and caveats: A previous analysis found most TCR beta V segments productive roughly 87% or roughly 30% of the time. In a later analysis, TCR beta V- and J-gene trimming was associated with a missense DCLRE1C variant. In a later analysis, HLA-C alleles had the fewest associated TCRs, DRB1 alleles the most.

On this clone itself: What it binds is not known.

In germline, CDR1 is KGHSY, CDR2 FQNENV. The V and J ends lost 2 bases and 14 bases respectively, with 10 bases between them. There are 12 residues in the CDR3. This PCR relied on a set of 60 Vbeta primers and 13 Jbeta primers. Assay used: immunoSEQ multiplex PCR; TCRdb lists only in-frame clones, some missing. Seen in this sample are around 100,000 clones; the ten most common clones hold approximately 3.5%. Samples came from healthy bone marrow donors. Material: PBMCs. The clonotype was recovered from a man in his forties in good health and CMV-seronegative. The rearrangement uses TRBV16 and TRBJ1-6; D is unresolved. The CDR3 region has the DNA TGTGCCAGCAGCCAAAACATGGGCACCCTCCACTTT. Translating it yields CASSQNMGTLHF.